Listed here are 8 T cell receptor beta chains from one sample, sequenced in a study of blood T cell repertoires in COVID-19. Profiling relied on immunoSEQ multiplex PCR, and the TCRdb table lists in-frame clones only, not all of them. Altogether roughly 220,000 clones are present, about 80% being singletons, with the ten largest covering around 3.1%. Sequenced input: peripheral blood. The receptors here all came from a woman under 40 who had recovered from COVID-19.

The gene calls are TRBV18 and TRBJ2-2; D is undetermined. The CDR3 length is 15 residues. Looked up from germline, CDR1 is KGHSH and CDR2 is LQKENI. V gave up 2 bases and J gave up 0 bases, with 7 bases separating them. CDR3 amino acids: CASSPATANTGELFF. The DNA for the CDR3 is TGTGCCAGCTCACCAGCTACGGCGAACACCGGGGAGCTGTTTTTT.

The CDR3 reads CASSLGLAAGELFF. DNA for the CDR3: TGTGCCAGCAGTTTAGGACTAGCGGCCGGGGAGCTGTTTTTT. The chain is built from TRBV27 and TRBJ2-2; 10 bases line up with TRBD2. The ends lost 2 bases at V and 6 bases at J; junction bases unmatched: 0. This CDR3 spans 14 amino acids. The germline gives CDR1 MNHEY, CDR2 SMNVEV (reference sequence).

The CDR3 DNA reads as TGTGCCAGCAGCGTAGGAGGGAACAATCAGCCCCAGCATTTT. This gives the protein CASSVGGNNQPQHF. The V call is TRBV9, the J call TRBJ1-5; D gene unclear. CDR1 SGDLS and CDR2 YYNGEE come from the germline V gene. The V gene lost 0 bases and the J gene lost 3 bases, with 7 bases spanning the gap. The CDR3 has 14 amino acids.

This clone appeared a single time. The chain carries TRBV6-2 or TRBV6-3 and TRBJ2-7; the D gene is possibly TRBD1 (5 bases). In germline, CDR1 is MNHEY, CDR2 SVGEGT. V lost 5 bases to trimming and J lost 6 bases, with 17 bases between them. The CDR3 runs 14 residues. The CDR3 sequence is CASSLLRGTGEQYF. The CDR3 nucleotides are TGTGCCAGCAGTCTTTTAAGGGGTACGGGCGAGCAGTACTTC.

The chain recombines TRBV4-1 with TRBJ2-2; D gene unclear. Looked up from germline, CDR1 is MGHRA and CDR2 is YSYEKL. Trimming left V 6 bases short and J 0 bases short, with 8 bases between. The CDR3 extends over 14 amino acids. The CDR3 protein is CASSRPTNTGELFF. In DNA, the CDR3 is TGCGCCAGCAGTCGCCCTACGAACACCGGGGAGCTGTTTTTT.

J is TRBJ1-1 and V is TRBV10-3; D might be TRBD1 (6 bases). Deletions cut 2 bases from V and 6 bases from J, with 13 bases between. The CDR3 length is 14 residues. Per the germline V gene, CDR1 is ENHRY and CDR2 is SYGVKD. The CDR3 is CAISEPPGGPEAFF. CDR3 nucleotides: TGTGCCATCAGTGAGCCCCCGGGGGGGCCTGAAGCTTTCTTT.

The chain joins TRBV6-5 to TRBJ2-5; no reliable D call. This CDR3 is 13 amino acids long. Trimming left V 6 bases short and J 2 bases short, with 10 bases between. Germline values: CDR1 MNHEY, CDR2 SVGAGI. The CDR3 is CASRVRSQETQYF. The CDR3 DNA reads as TGTGCCAGCAGGGTCCGTAGTCAAGAGACCCAGTACTTC.

J is TRBJ2-1 and V is TRBV9; 7 nucleotides agree with TRBD1. The CDR3 sequence is 14 residues long. V was pared by 0 bases and J by 10 bases, with 7 bases of the junction left unmatched. Per the germline V gene, CDR1 is SGDLS and CDR2 is YYNGEE. CDR3 DNA sequence: TGTGCCAGCAGCGTAGAGGGGAGCAGGGGGGAGCAGTTCTTC. Translating it yields CASSVEGSRGEQFF.